Each of the 6 T cell receptor beta chains below was sequenced from the same sample in a study of T cell clonality in common variable immunodeficiency. General study results and limits: Reportedly, TCR beta sequences from common variable immunodeficiency showed fewer deletions and N-nucleotide insertions.

Data came from immunoSEQ multiplex PCR; TCRdb stores just in-frame clones and leaves some out. Recorded here are about 42,000 clones, none singletons. These TCRs' antigens remain unknown. Material for sequencing was peripheral blood mononuclear cells. The receptors stem from a human donor with common variable immunodeficiency.

This clone was detected only a few times. CDR3 sequence: CAWSVPSGRRETQYF. The DNA read from the CDR3 is TGTGCCTGGAGTGTACCTAGCGGGAGGAGGGAGACC. V is TRBV30 and J is TRBJ2-5; TRBD2 matches at 11 bases. The read comes to an end 3 residues before the CDR3 does, leaving the germline J gene to fill in the end. Losses at the gene ends were 0 bases for V and 5 bases for J; bases not matched to a gene: 5. Germline V lookup: CDR1 GTSNPN, CDR2 SVGIG (reference sequence). This CDR3 spans 15 amino acids.

The CDR3: CARATGTPSGANVLTF. CDR3 DNA (partial): TGTGCCAGGGCTACCGGGACACCCTCTGGGGCCAACGTC. V is TRBV2 and J is TRBJ2-6, with D maybe TRBD1 (6 bases). Read sequence stops 3 residues before the CDR3 end, and the germline J gene provides the missing end. V dropped 9 bases and J dropped 0 bases, with 15 bases sitting between them. In germline, CDR1 is SNHLY, CDR2 FYNNEI. The CDR3 loop spans 16 amino acids.

Ten or more counts support this clone. The sequence runs out 3 residues before the end of the CDR3; the remainder is reconstructed from the germline J gene. The genes are TRBV30 and TRBJ1-4, with TRBD1 identical over 8 bases. J lost 4 bases, V lost 3 bases, and 7 bases had no gene match. Germline values: CDR1 GTSNPN, CDR2 SVGIG (reference sequence). The length of the CDR3 is 15 residues. CDR3 residues: CAWSQGQAYNEKLFF. The CDR3 DNA, read in part, is TGTGCCTGGAGCCAGGGACAGGCCTATAATGAAAAA. Full variable domain (outside the CDR3, taken from reference TRBV30 and TRBJ1-4): SQTIHQWPATLVQPVGSPLSLECTVEGTSNPNLYWYRQAAGRGLQLLFYSVGIGQISSEVPQNLSASRPQDRQFILSSKKLLLSDSGFYLCAWSQGQAYNEKLFFGSGTQLSVL.

Points on this clone: The read terminates 3 residues ahead of where the CDR3 ends, so the germline J gene completes it. The V and J genes are TRBV20-1 and TRBJ2-7; 9 bases line up with TRBD1. This CDR3 region has 13 residues. In germline, CDR1 is DFQATT, CDR2 SNEGSKA (reference sequence). The junction had 6 bases not matched to a gene; V was cut back by 6 bases and J by 3 bases. CDR3 loop: CSAIGQGIYEQYF. The CDR3 DNA, read in part, is TGCAGTGCAATCGGACAGGGGATCTACGAG.

This clone was counted only a few times. The CDR3 end falls 3 residues outside the read, so it is completed with the germline J gene. V and J are TRBV6-2 or TRBV6-3 and TRBJ2-2; TRBD2 might be the D (5 bases). V dropped 6 bases and J dropped 6 bases, with 14 bases sitting between them. From germline, CDR1 is MNHEY and CDR2 SVGEGT. The CDR3 totals 14 residues. This CDR3 reads CASSSDSRPGELFF. Incomplete CDR3 DNA: TGTGCCAGCAGCTCGGACTCACGGCCCGGGGAG.

This clone showed up many times. The CDR3 end is not reached by the read, which stops 3 residues before it; the germline J gene fills it in. The chain employs TRBV5-4 and TRBJ1-1; possible D gene TRBD1, 5 bases. The CDR3 extends over 16 amino acids. Trimming took 2 bases from V and 4 from J, leaving 18 bases between them. Germline lookup yields CDR1 SGHNT and CDR2 YYREEE (reference sequence). Incomplete CDR3 DNA: TGTGCCAGCAGCTTAGGAGTTGACAGATACACCACTGAA. Translating it yields CASSLGVDRYTTE. The full CDR3 protein is CASSLGVDRYTTEAFF.